This T cell receptor beta chain is drawn from a study of T cells in Graves' hyperthyroidism and ophthalmopathy. TCR beta CDR3 regions were amplified from RNA transcripts. When the TCR CDR3 underwent first-round RT-PCR, the HTBI primer set was used. TCRdb recomputed calls from the multiplex PCR reads with MiXCR, one row per CDR3 protein. This sample has around 700,000 distinct CDR3 sequences, with 30% to 40% found just once. The CDR3 covers 15 residues. Germline CDR1 reads LNHNV; CDR2 reads YYDKDF (reference sequence). After removal of 0 bases from V and 8 bases from J, the junction contained 6 bases not matched to a gene.

The rearrangement links TRBV15 to TRBJ2-1, with 8 bases fitting TRBD2. The sequenced sample was blood. The sequence derives from a middle-aged woman with Graves' hyperthyroidism. The CDR3 sequence: CATSREGLGAHEQFF. The CDR3 region has the DNA TGTGCCACCAGCAGAGAGGGACTAGGAGCACATGAGCAGTTCTTC.